The rows below give T cell receptor beta chains drawn from one sample of a study of T cells in Graves' hyperthyroidism and ophthalmopathy. TCRdb called the multiplex PCR reads again in MiXCR, with one record for every CDR3 protein. The sample lists approximately 250,000 distinct CDR3 sequences, around 24% occurring once. Sequencing was carried out using blood. These receptors came from a woman aged 40 to 50 with Graves' ophthalmopathy. Both conserved end residues are part of each CDR3. The order of the fields is CDR3 protein, CDR3 DNA, J gene, V gene, D gene, clone size. A D gene is named only where the DNA matches it firmly. Rows may omit the clone size; those that give it use once, few, many or a size class.

CDR3 protein: CASRLGGGGTEAFF; CDR3 DNA: TGTGCCAGCAGGCTCGGGGGGGGCGGCACTGAAGCTTTCTTT; J gene: TRBJ1-1; V gene: TRBV6-1; D gene: -; clone size: -
CDR3 protein: CASSPTGSSEAFF; CDR3 DNA: TGTGCCAGCAGCCCCACAGGGTCCTCTGAAGCTTTCTTT; J gene: TRBJ1-1; V gene: TRBV7-3; D gene: -; clone size: many
CDR3 protein: CASSLGSSNSYEQYF; CDR3 DNA: TGCGCCAGCAGCTTGGGTTCGTCAAACTCCTACGAGCAGTACTTC; J gene: TRBJ2-7; V gene: TRBV5-1; D gene: -; clone size: many
CDR3 protein: CAIQLGGGSTDTQYF; CDR3 DNA: TGTGCCATCCAGTTAGGGGGAGGTAGCACAGATACGCAGTATTTT; J gene: TRBJ2-3; V gene: TRBV10-3; D gene: -; clone size: many
CDR3 protein: CASSLSEDSRQYF; CDR3 DNA: TGTGCCAGCAGTTTATCCGAGGACAGTCGGCAGTACTTC; J gene: TRBJ2-7; V gene: TRBV28; D gene: -; clone size: few
CDR3 protein: CSDRVSCEQYF; CDR3 DNA: TGCAGCGACAGGGTATCGTGCGAGCAGTACTTC; J gene: TRBJ2-7; V gene: TRBV29-1; D gene: -; clone size: many
CDR3 protein: CSARDPRGGNAEAFF; CDR3 DNA: TGCAGTGCTAGGGACCCCAGAGGGGGCAACGCTGAAGCTTTCTTT; J gene: TRBJ1-1; V gene: TRBV20-1; D gene: TRBD1; clone size: many
CDR3 protein: CSVEERSGTANTEAFF; CDR3 DNA: TGCAGCGTTGAAGAAAGATCCGGGACAGCGAACACTGAAGCTTTCTTT; J gene: TRBJ1-1; V gene: TRBV29-1; D gene: TRBD1; clone size: many
CDR3 protein: CASSPTRGDRGYSNQPQHF; CDR3 DNA: TGTGCCAGCAGTCCTACCAGGGGGGACAGGGGGTATAGCAATCAGCCCCAGCATTTT; J gene: TRBJ1-5; V gene: TRBV6-4; D gene: TRBD1; clone size: many
CDR3 protein: CASSRRHDSNYGYTF; CDR3 DNA: TGTGCCAGCAGCCGTAGACACGACAGTAACTATGGCTACACCTTC; J gene: TRBJ1-2; V gene: TRBV12-3/TRBV12-4; D gene: -; clone size: -